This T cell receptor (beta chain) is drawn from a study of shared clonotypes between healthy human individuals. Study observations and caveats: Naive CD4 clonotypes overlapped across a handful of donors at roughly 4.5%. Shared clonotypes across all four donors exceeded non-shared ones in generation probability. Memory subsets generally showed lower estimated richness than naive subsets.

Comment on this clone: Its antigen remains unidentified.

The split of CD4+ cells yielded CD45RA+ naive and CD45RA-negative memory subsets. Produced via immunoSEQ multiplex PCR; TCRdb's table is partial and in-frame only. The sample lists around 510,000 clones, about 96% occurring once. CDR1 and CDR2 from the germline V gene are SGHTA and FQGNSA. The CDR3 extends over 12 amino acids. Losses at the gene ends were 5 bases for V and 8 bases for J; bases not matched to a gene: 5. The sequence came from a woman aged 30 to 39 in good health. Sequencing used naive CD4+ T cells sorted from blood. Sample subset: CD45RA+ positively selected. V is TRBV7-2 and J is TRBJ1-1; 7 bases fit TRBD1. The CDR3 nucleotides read TGTGCCAGCAGCATACAGGGGAAGGAAGCTTTCTTT. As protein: CASSIQGKEAFF.